The entry below gives a single T cell receptor beta chain sequence along with its context. As handled by the study authors: Amplified reference gene primers provided the basis for estimating nucleated cell counts. Assay: immunoSEQ multiplex PCR; the TCRdb copy retains only in-frame clones and omits some. V, J and clone size were drawn from that table, and D and trimming were deduced from the DNA. Among about 88,000 clones, approximately 89% were seen once, and the ten largest hold more than 9.5%. These data originate in a study of blood T cell repertoires in COVID-19. In the study overall: In each case, the material was cDNA or gDNA derived from T cells, B-cell-depleted T cells, or PBMCs.

The CDR3 spans 14 residues. Losses at the gene ends were 7 bases for V and 4 bases for J; bases not matched to a gene: 6. CDR1 is MNHEY and CDR2 is SVGAGI in the germline V gene. What was sequenced was peripheral blood. The receptor was derived from a man aged 80 or over with acute or convalescent COVID-19. The V gene is TRBV6-5, the J gene TRBJ1-5, with 8 bases lining up with TRBD1. CDR3 sequence (DNA): TGTGCCAGCAAAGGACAGGGTTGGAATCAGCCCCAGCATTTT. Amino acid sequence: CASKGQGWNQPQHF.